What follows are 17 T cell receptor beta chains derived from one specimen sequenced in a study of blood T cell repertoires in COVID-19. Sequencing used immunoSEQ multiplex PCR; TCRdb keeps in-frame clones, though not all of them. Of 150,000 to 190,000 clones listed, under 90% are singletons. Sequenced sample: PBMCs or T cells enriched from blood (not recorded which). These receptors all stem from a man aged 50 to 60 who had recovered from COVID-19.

The CDR3 here is CASSQEARNLPEAFF. The CDR3 bases are TGTGCCAGCAGCCAAGAAGCCCGTAACCTGCCTGAAGCTTTCTTT. V is TRBV4-2 and J is TRBJ1-1, with D unclear. Germline V gene lookup returns CDR1 LGHNA and CDR2 YNFKEQ. Trimming removed 0 bases from V and 6 bases from J, with 14 bases in between. This CDR3 spans 15 amino acids.

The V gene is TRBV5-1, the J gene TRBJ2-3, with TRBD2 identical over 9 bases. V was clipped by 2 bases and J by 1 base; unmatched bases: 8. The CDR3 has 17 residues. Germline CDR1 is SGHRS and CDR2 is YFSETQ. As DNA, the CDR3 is TGCGCCAGCAGCTTTACAGCGGGGGGCTCCGGCACAGATACGCAGTATTTT. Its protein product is CASSFTAGGSGTDTQYF.

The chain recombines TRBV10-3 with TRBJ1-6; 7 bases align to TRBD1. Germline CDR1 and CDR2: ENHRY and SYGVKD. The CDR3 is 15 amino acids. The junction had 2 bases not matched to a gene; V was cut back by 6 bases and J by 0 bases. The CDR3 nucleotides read TGTGCCATCAGCAGGGGGAGCTCCTATAATTCACCCCTCCACTTT. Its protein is CAISRGSSYNSPLHF.

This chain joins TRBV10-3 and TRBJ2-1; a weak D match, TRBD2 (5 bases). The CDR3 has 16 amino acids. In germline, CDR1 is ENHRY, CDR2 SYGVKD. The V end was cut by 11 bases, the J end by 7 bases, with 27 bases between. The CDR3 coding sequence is TGTGCCCCGAACCAAGGGAGCTGGATTAGCCCGAATGAGCAGTTCTTC. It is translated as CAPNQGSWISPNEQFF.

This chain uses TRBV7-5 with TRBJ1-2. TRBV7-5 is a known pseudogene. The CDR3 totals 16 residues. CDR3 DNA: TGTGCCAGAAGCTCCACGGAGACGGGAGCTAACTATGGCTACACCTTC. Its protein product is CARSSTETGANYGYTF.

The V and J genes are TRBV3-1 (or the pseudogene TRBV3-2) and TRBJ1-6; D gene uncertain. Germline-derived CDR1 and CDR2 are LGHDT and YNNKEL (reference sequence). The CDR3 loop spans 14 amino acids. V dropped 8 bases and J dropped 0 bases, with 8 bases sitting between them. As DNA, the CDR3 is TGTGCCAGCTGTGGGAGCTCCTATAATTCACCCCTCCACTTT. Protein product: CASCGSSYNSPLHF.

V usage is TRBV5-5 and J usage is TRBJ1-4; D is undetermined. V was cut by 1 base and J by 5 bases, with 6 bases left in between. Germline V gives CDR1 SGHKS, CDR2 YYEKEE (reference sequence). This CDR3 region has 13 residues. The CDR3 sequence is CASSLSVNEKLFF. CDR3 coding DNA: TGTGCCAGCAGCTTGTCGGTAAATGAAAAACTGTTTTTT.

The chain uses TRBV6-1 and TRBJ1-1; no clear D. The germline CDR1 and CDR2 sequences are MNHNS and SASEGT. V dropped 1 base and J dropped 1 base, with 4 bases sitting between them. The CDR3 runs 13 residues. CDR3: CASSEGENTEAFF. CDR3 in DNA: TGTGCCAGCAGTGAAGGAGAGAACACTGAAGCTTTCTTT.

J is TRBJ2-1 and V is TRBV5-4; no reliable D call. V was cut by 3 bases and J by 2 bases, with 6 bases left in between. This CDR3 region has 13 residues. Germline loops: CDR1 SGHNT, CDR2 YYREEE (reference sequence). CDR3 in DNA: TGTGCCAGCAGCTCCCCGGCCTACAATGAGCAGTTCTTC. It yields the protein CASSSPAYNEQFF.

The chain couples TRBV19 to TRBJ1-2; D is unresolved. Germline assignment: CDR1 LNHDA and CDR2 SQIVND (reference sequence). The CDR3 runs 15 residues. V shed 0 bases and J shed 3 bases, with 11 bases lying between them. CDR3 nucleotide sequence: TGTGCCAGTAGTATAGATCGTCAGGCCTACTATGGCTACACCTTC. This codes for CASSIDRQAYYGYTF.

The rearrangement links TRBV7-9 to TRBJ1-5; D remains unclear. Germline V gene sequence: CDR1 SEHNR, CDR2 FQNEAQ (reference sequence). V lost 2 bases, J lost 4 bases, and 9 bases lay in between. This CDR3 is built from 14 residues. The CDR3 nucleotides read TGTGCCAGCAGCTTATACGGGAGGAATCAGCCCCAGCATTTT. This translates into CASSLYGRNQPQHF. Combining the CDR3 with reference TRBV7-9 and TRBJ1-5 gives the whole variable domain DTGVSQNPRHKITKRGQNVTFRCDPISEHNRLYWYRQTLGQGPEFLTYFQNEAQLEKSRLLSDRFSAERPKGSFSTLEIQRTEQGDSAMYLCASSLYGRNQPQHFGDGTRLSIL.

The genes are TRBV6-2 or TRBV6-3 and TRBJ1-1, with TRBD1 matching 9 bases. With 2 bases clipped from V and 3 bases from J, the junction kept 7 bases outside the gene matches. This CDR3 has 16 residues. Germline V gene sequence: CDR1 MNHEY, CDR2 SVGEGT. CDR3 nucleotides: TGTGCCAGCAGTTACGGACAGGGGCGTAGGTACACTGAAGCTTTCTTT. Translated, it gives CASSYGQGRRYTEAFF.

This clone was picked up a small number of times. The CDR3 DNA reads TGTGCCAGCAGCCAAGGGGGGACAGGCTCCTACGAGCAGTACTTC. Translating it yields CASSQGGTGSYEQYF. The genes are TRBV3-1 (or the pseudogene TRBV3-2) and TRBJ2-7; TRBD1 aligns across 8 bases. This CDR3 has 15 amino acids. Per germline, CDR1 LGHDT and CDR2 YNNKEL (reference sequence). Losses at the gene ends were 1 base for V and 0 bases for J; bases not matched to a gene: 2.

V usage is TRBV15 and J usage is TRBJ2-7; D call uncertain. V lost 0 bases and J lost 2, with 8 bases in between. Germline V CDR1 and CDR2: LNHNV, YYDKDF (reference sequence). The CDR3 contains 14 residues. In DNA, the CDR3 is TGTGCCACCAGCAGAGATACGGGTCCCTACGAGCAGTACTTC. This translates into CATSRDTGPYEQYF.

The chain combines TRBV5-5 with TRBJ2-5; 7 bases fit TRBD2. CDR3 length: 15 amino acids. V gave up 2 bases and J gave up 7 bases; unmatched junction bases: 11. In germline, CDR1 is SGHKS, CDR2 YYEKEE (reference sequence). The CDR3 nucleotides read TGTGCCAGCAGCTTAGCTAGCGGTGAGGTAGGGACCCAGTACTTC. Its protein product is CASSLASGEVGTQYF.

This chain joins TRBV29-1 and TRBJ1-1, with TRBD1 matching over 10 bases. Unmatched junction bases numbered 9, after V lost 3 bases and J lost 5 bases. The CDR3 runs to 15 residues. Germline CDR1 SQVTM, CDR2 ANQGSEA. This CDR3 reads CSVDPMTGGWTEAFF. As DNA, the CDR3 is TGCAGCGTTGACCCTATGACAGGGGGCTGGACTGAAGCTTTCTTT.

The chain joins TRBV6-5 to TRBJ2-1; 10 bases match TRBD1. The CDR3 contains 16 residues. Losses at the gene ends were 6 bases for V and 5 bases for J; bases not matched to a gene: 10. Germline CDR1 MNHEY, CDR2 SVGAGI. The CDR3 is CASSYTGTGADNEQFF. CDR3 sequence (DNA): TGTGCCAGCAGCTACACCGGGACAGGGGCCGACAATGAGCAGTTCTTC.